This T cell receptor beta chain originates from a study of CD8+ T cells in alopecia areata. Study findings and constraints: Treatment with tofacitinib significantly lowered scalp clonality and reduced expanded CD8+ clones among the top 100.

The CDR3 consists of 16 residues. Germline loops: CDR1 MNHEY, CDR2 SMNVEV (reference sequence). V lost 3 bases, J lost 7 bases, and 9 bases stayed unmatched. The sample holds a few counts of this clone. Its target is unknown. Treatment here: oral pan-JAK inhibitor, 5-10 mg twice daily. It was cDNA, reverse transcribed from extracted RNA, that served as the sequencing template. Profiling relied on immunoSEQ multiplex PCR, and the TCRdb table lists in-frame clones only, not all of them. The profile covers about 210,000 clones, with more than 30% appearing a single time and under 0.55% taken by the ten largest.

This chain uses TRBV27 with TRBJ2-2, with TRBD2 identical over 9 bases. The source of this sequence is a human donor with alopecia areata. Specimen: CD4+ T cells sorted from blood, collected at approximately week 34, from a patient treated with tofacitinib. Here the CDR3 DNA reads TGTGCCAGCAGTTTGTTGGCGGGAGGGCCGGTCGGGGAGCTGTTTTTT. It codes for CASSLLAGGPVGELFF.